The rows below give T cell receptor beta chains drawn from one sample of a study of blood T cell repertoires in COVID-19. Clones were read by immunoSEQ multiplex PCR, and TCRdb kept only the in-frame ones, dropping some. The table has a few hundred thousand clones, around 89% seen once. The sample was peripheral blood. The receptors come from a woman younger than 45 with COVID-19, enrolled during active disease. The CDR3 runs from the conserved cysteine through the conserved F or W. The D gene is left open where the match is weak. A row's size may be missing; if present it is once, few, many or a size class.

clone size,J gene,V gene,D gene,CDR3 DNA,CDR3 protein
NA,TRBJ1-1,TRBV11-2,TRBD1,TGTGCCAGCAGCTTATCGACAGGGGTAGCTTTCTTT,CASSLSTGVAFF
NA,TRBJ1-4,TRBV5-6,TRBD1,TGTGCCAGCAGCTTGTGGGGTGTGACAGGGAACGAAAAACTGTTTTTT,CASSLWGVTGNEKLFF
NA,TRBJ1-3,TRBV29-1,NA,TGCAGCGTTGAAGATCTTCGAGAGGGAAACACCATATATTTT,CSVEDLREGNTIYF
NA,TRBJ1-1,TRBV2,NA,TGTGCCAGCAATGGGGGGGAACTGGGCACTGAAGCTTTCTTT,CASNGGELGTEAFF
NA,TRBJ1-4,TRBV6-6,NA,TGTGCCAGCAGTTACGCCACAGCTTCTAATGAAAAACTGTTTTTT,CASSYATASNEKLFF
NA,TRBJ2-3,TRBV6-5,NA,TGTGCCAGCAGTAAGGAGGGCCTGACAGATACGCAGTATTTT,CASSKEGLTDTQYF
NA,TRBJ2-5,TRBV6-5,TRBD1,TGTGCCAGCAGTTACTCTACAGGGGGTAAGACCCAGTACTTC,CASSYSTGGKTQYF
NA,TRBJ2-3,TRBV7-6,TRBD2,TGTGCCAGCAGCTTAGCCGCTAGCGGGGGGGCAACAGATACGCAGTATTTT,CASSLAASGGATDTQYF
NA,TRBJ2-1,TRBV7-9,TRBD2,TGTGCCAGCAGCTCGGGCCTAGCGGGTTACAATGAGCAGTTCTTC,CASSSGLAGYNEQFF
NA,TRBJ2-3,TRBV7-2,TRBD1,TGTGCCAGCAGCGCCTTACAGGGGGGCACAGATACGCAGTATTTT,CASSALQGGTDTQYF
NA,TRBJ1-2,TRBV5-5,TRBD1,TGTGCCAGCAGCTCAGTCGGGACAGAAAATGGCTACACCTTC,CASSSVGTENGYTF
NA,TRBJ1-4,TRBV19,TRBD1,TGTGCCAGTAAAAGTACAGGGGTCGCAACTAATGAAAAACTGTTTTTT,CASKSTGVATNEKLFF
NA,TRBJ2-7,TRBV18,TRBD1,TGTGCCAGCTCACCCCGGAATCAAGCGACGGGACAGGGAGGCGGCGAGCAGTACTTC,CASSPRNQATGQGGGEQYF
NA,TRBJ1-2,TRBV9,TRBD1,TGTGCCAGCAGCGCACTGGACAGGTCCAGCTATGGCTACACCTTC,CASSALDRSSYGYTF
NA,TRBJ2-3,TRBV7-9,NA,TGTGCCAGCCGCCTCTCTGGTAGCGGCACAGATACGCAGTATTTT,CASRLSGSGTDTQYF
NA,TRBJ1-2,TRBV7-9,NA,TGTGCCAGCAGCTTCGGCGGTTCTAACTATGGCTACACCTTC,CASSFGGSNYGYTF
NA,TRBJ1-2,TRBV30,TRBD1,TGTGCCTGGAGCCCGGACAGGGACTATGGCTACACCTTC,CAWSPDRDYGYTF
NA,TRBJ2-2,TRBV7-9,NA,TGTGCCAGCAGCTTAGACGGGGAGGAGGTTACCGGGGAGCTGTTTTTT,CASSLDGEEVTGELFF
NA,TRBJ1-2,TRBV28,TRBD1,TGTGCCAGCAGTTCGTCCACAGGGGTTGGGCGATTTCGGGGCTACACCTTC,CASSSSTGVGRFRGYTF
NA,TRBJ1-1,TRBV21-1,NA,TGTGCCAGCAGCAAAGAAGGCGGACTCGGGGACACTGAAGCTTTCTTT,CASSKEGGLGDTEAFF
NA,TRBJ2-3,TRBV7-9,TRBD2,TGTGCCAGCAGCATCCCTAGCGGGGGGGACATTTCGAGGGCGCAGTATTTT,CASSIPSGGDISRAQYF
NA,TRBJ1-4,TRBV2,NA,TGTGCCAGCACGAGGTACTCTGAAAAACTGTTTTTT,CASTRYSEKLFF
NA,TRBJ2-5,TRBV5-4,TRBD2,TGTGCCAGCAGCTCTTCACTAGCGGGTGAGACCCAGTACTTC,CASSSSLAGETQYF
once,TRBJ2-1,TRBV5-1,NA,TGCGCCAGCAGCTTGGGTCCCGATGAGCAGTTCTTC,CASSLGPDEQFF
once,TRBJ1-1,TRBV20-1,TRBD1,TGCAGTGCTAGTCAGGGACAGGGAGAGACTGAAGCTTTCTTT,CSASQGQGETEAFF
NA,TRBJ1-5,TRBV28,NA,TGTGCCAGCGGAGCGGGGGGAGATAGCAATCAGCCCCAGCATTTT,CASGAGGDSNQPQHF
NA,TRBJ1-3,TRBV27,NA,TGTGCCAGCAGACCGGAGGCCTTCTCTGGAAACACCATATATTTT,CASRPEAFSGNTIYF
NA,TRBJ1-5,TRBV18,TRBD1,TGTGCCAGCTCAGTATTGGGACAGGGTAATCAGCCCCAGCATTTT,CASSVLGQGNQPQHF
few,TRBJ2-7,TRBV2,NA,TGTGCCACCACGGGACACCAGACCTACGAGCAGTACTTC,CATTGHQTYEQYF
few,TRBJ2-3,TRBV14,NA,TGTGCCAGCAGCCCGGTTAGCGGAGGACCAGATACGCAGTATTTT,CASSPVSGGPDTQYF